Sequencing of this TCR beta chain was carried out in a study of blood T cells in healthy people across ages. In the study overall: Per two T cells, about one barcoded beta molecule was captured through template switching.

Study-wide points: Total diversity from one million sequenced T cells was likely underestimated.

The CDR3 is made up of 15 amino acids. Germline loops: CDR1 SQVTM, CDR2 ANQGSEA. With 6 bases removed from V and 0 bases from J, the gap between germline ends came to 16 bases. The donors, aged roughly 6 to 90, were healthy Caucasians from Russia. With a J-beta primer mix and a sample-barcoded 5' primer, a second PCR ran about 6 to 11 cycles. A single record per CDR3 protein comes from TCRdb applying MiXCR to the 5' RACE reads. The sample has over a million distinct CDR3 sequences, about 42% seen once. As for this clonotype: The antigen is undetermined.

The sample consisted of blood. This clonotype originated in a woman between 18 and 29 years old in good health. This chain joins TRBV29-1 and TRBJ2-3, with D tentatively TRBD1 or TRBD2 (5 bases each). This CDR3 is CSVVGVTASTDTQYF. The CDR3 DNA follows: TGCAGCGTGGTGGGGGTGACAGCAAGCACAGATACGCAGTATTTT.